The 9 T cell receptor beta chains given below trace back to one sample, sequenced in a study of patients and donors after allogeneic stem cell transplantation. In TCRdb, the RT-PCR reads were re-called with MiXCR into one record per CDR3 protein. This repertoire shows 9,000 to 10,000 distinct CDR3 sequences, about 6.2% found once; its top ten account for 20% to 30%. Specimen: blood, either unsorted or a sorted T cell fraction (not recorded which). These receptors all stem from a human donor who was either an allogeneic HSCT recipient or a stem cell or donor lymphocyte infusion donor (not recorded which). It is not recorded whose cells these are; they may come from a transplant donor.

At least ten counts were recorded for this clonotype. This rearrangement joins TRBV10-3 to TRBJ2-6; D remains ambiguous. Looked up from germline, CDR1 is ENHRY and CDR2 is SYGVKD. The V end lost 4 bases, the J end lost 4 bases, and 8 bases lay between the germline ends. The CDR3 is made up of 14 amino acids. The CDR3 protein is CAISGMVGANVLTF. Here the CDR3 DNA reads TGTGCCATCAGTGGAATGGTAGGGGCCAACGTCCTGACTTTC.

This clonotype was observed at least ten times. The rearrangement links TRBV6-5 to TRBJ2-1; possibly TRBD1 or TRBD2 for D (5 bases each). The V end lost 2 bases, the J end lost 5 bases, and 16 bases lay between the germline ends. The CDR3 runs 16 residues. Germline V gene data show CDR1 as MNHEY and CDR2 as SVGAGI. CDR3 residues: CASSYGAGRVHNEQFF. The DNA of the CDR3 is TGTGCCAGCAGTTACGGCGCAGGGAGAGTTCACAATGAGCAGTTCTTC.

This clonotype was found a few times. The chain uses TRBV4-3 and TRBJ2-3, with 7 bases aligning to TRBD2. After removal of 1 base from V and 3 bases from J, the junction contained 10 bases not matched to a gene. Per germline, CDR1 LGHNA and CDR2 YSLEER. This CDR3 is 17 amino acids long. For the CDR3, the DNA is TGCGCCAGCAGCCAAGCAGGTATAGCGGGTTATACAGATACGCAGTATTTT. Its translation is CASSQAGIAGYTDTQYF.

This clonotype has a count of ten or more. This chain joins TRBV20-1 and TRBJ1-6; D gene uncertain. Germline V gives CDR1 DFQATT, CDR2 SNEGSKA (reference sequence). This CDR3 has 16 amino acids. V dropped 3 bases and J dropped 0 bases, with 12 bases sitting between them. CDR3 region: CSARLKESSYNSPLHF. In nucleotides, the CDR3 is TGCAGTGCTAGGTTGAAGGAGAGCTCCTATAATTCACCCCTCCACTTT.

Comment on this clonotype: One base away lies a much larger clone, so this may be a sequencing read error. In DNA form, the CDR3 reads TGTGCCAGCAGTGAAGCCCCCAGAACGGCGGGAGGGGAATACAATGAGCAGTTCTTC. Its protein is CASSEAPRTAGGEYNEQFF. The chain joins TRBV2 to TRBJ2-1, with 9 positions matching TRBD2. V trimming: 0 bases; J trimming: 4 bases; junction bases outside the gene matches: 13. The CDR3 spans 19 residues. Germline CDR1 is SNHLY and CDR2 is FYNNEI.

This clonotype was seen repeatedly, ten times or more. The gene calls are TRBV6-5 and TRBJ2-2, with D perhaps TRBD1 or TRBD2 (5 bases each). Germline assignment: CDR1 MNHEY and CDR2 SVGAGI. The CDR3 sequence is 15 residues long. V was cut by 3 bases and J by 5 bases, with 13 bases left in between. The CDR3 region has the DNA TGTGCCAGCAGTTATACAGGACTTAGGACCGGGGAGCTGTTTTTT. It specifies CASSYTGLRTGELFF.

This clonotype was observed a handful of times. J is TRBJ2-7 and V is TRBV9; D is tentatively TRBD1 or TRBD2 (5 bases each). In germline, CDR1 is SGDLS, CDR2 YYNGEE. Trimming cost V 4 bases and J 2 bases, with 16 bases left between them. This CDR3 is built from 15 residues. The CDR3 DNA reads TGTGCCAGCAGCCCAAACCGGGACGCAACCTACGAGCAGTACTTC. Amino acids: CASSPNRDATYEQYF.

The sample holds many counts of this clonotype. The V gene is TRBV6-2 or TRBV6-3, the J gene TRBJ2-7; D is ambiguous. Trimming removed 2 bases at V and 4 bases at J, with 3 bases between. Germline lookup yields CDR1 MNHEY and CDR2 SVGEGT. The CDR3 has 11 amino acids. DNA for the CDR3: TGTGCCAGCAGTTACAAATACGAGCAGTACTTC. It codes for CASSYKYEQYF.

This chain uses TRBV12-3 or TRBV12-4 with TRBJ2-2; D ambiguous. Between the trimmed V and J ends, which lost 2 bases and 1 base, there was a span of 5 bases. This CDR3 has 14 residues. The CDR3 reads CASSLWGNTGELFF. The CDR3 region has the DNA TGTGCCAGCAGTTTATGGGGGAACACCGGGGAGCTGTTTTTT.